This passage covers 9 T cell receptor beta chains from one sample sequenced in a study of blood T cells in healthy people across ages. A sample-barcoded 5' primer and a J-beta primer mix were used in a second PCR of about 6 to 12 cycles. A single record per CDR3 protein comes from TCRdb applying MiXCR to the 5' RACE reads. The table lists about 620,000 distinct CDR3 sequences, approximately 21% of them singletons. The sequenced material came from blood. Receptor source: a man aged 65 to 85 in good health.

CDR3 DNA: TGCAGTGCCATCCCGGACAGCCTTAATCAGCCCCAGCATTTT. Translation gives CSAIPDSLNQPQHF. The gene calls are TRBV20-1 and TRBJ1-5; possibly TRBD1 for D (6 bases). CDR3 length: 14 amino acids. Trimming took off 6 bases at V and 4 bases at J, with 16 bases between the two ends. Looked up from germline, CDR1 is DFQATT and CDR2 is SNEGSKA (reference sequence).

V and J are TRBV21-1 and TRBJ1-4. TRBV21-1 is a pseudogene segment. The CDR3 is made up of 14 amino acids. CDR3 residues: CASSNGGGWEKLFF. DNA of the CDR3: TGTGCCAGCAGCAATGGGGGAGGCTGGGAAAAACTGTTTTTT.

This clonotype was seen a few times. The genes are TRBV3-1 and TRBJ2-7; TRBD1 matches 9 bases. J was trimmed by 6 bases and V by 0 bases; bases with no gene match: 9. Germline loops: CDR1 LGHDT, CDR2 YNNKEL (reference sequence). There are 16 residues in the CDR3. CDR3 sequence (DNA): TGTGCCAGCAGCCAAGAGGTTCCGGGACAGGGAGGCGAGCAGTACTTC. It yields the protein CASSQEVPGQGGEQYF.

The chain combines TRBV12-3 or TRBV12-4 with TRBJ2-2; 13 nucleotides agree with TRBD2. Unmatched junction bases numbered 8, after V lost 2 bases and J lost 8 bases. This CDR3 contains 17 residues. For the CDR3, the DNA is TGTGCCAGCAGTTTAAGGACTAGCGGGAGTATTAGAGGGGAGCTGTTTTTT. It encodes CASSLRTSGSIRGELFF.

The rearrangement uses TRBV5-5 and TRBJ1-3; TRBD1 matches at 7 bases. The CDR3 runs to 15 residues. J was trimmed by 0 bases and V by 0 bases; bases with no gene match: 0. Germline lookup yields CDR1 SGHKS and CDR2 YYEKEE (reference sequence). Here the CDR3 DNA reads TGTGCCAGCAGCTTGGACAGGGGCTCTGGAAACACCATATATTTT. It encodes CASSLDRGSGNTIYF.

This clonotype was observed a handful of times. The rearrangement uses TRBV7-2 and TRBJ2-5; D remains ambiguous. The CDR3 runs to 14 residues. The V end was cut by 4 bases, the J end by 5 bases, with 14 bases between. Germline-derived CDR1 and CDR2 are SGHTA and FQGNSA. As DNA, the CDR3 is TGTGCCAGCAGCTCCGAATTGAAGCCTGAGACCCAGTACTTC. Protein sequence: CASSSELKPETQYF. Together with reference TRBV7-2 and TRBJ2-5, the CDR3 gives the full variable domain: GAGVSQSPSNKVTEKGKDVELRCDPISGHTALYWYRQSLGQGLEFLIYFQGNSAPDKSGLPSDRFSAERTGGSVSTLTIQRTQQEDSAVYLCASSSELKPETQYFGPGTRLLVL.

The chain is built from TRBV6-1 and TRBJ2-7, with TRBD1 identical over 8 bases. This CDR3 has 14 amino acids. From germline, CDR1 is MNHNS and CDR2 SASEGT. Unmatched junction bases numbered 5, after V lost 2 bases and J lost 5 bases. CDR3: CASSEMRTGNEQYF. For the CDR3, the DNA is TGTGCCAGCAGTGAAATGCGGACAGGGAACGAGCAGTACTTC.

A few counts support this clonotype. The chain has TRBV7-3 and TRBJ2-1, with D unresolved. Trimming took 2 bases from V and 0 from J, leaving 11 bases between them. Germline loops: CDR1 SGHTA, CDR2 FQGTGA. This CDR3 has 16 residues. The CDR3, as DNA: TGTGCCAGCAGCTTATTCTCCGGCGACTCCTACAATGAGCAGTTCTTC. This codes for CASSLFSGDSYNEQFF.

The rearrangement links TRBV21-1 to TRBJ2-7. TRBV21-1 is a listed pseudogene. The CDR3 length is 15 residues. The CDR3 here is CASSKARLRSYEQYF. The CDR3 DNA reads as TGTGCCAGCAGTAAAGCTCGGTTGCGCTCCTACGAGCAGTACTTC.